Here is one T cell receptor beta chain with its context. Compared with germline, one end of the junction differs, possibly owing to a read error. The data belong to a study of cytomegalovirus exposure and HLA in healthy donors. 60 Vbeta and 13 Jbeta primers were used in PCR. Sequenced by immunoSEQ multiplex PCR; TCRdb stores in-frame clones only, minus some. The repertoire has roughly 120,000 clones, more than 65% of them found once; the top ten carry roughly 12%. Germline V gives CDR1 MDHEN, CDR2 SYDVKM. The CDR3 sequence is 17 residues long. The receptor was isolated from a woman aged 40 to 55 in good health and CMV-seropositive. Sequences were obtained from PBMCs. This chain connects TRBV28 to TRBJ1-4, with 8 bases that match TRBD1. CDR3 sequence reads: CASSPYPRTGQNEKLFF. In DNA, the CDR3 is TGTGCCAGCAGTCCCTACCCTCGGACAGGGCAGAATGAAAAACTATTTTTT.